The 11 T cell receptor beta chains presented below share a single source sample, sequenced in a study of OX40 agonist ivuxolimab in advanced cancers. The method was immunoSEQ multiplex PCR; TCRdb's version includes in-frame clones alone and lacks a portion of them. This table holds about 76,000 clones, around 85% found once. Sequencing was performed on CD4+ or CD8+ T cells sorted from blood, taken in a trial of the OX40 agonist ivuxolimab. Receptors were obtained from an adult with an advanced solid tumor such as melanoma, head and neck, liver or kidney cancer.

This chain uses TRBV18 with TRBJ2-3; tentative D call: TRBD2 (6 bases). CDR1 and CDR2 (germline): KGHSH, LQKENI. This CDR3 is 16 amino acids long. V was cut by 3 bases and J by 3 bases, with 16 bases left in between. CDR3 DNA sequence: TGTGCCAGCTCACCGAGCTCACCGGGAGTGACAGATACGCAGTATTTT. Translation gives CASSPSSPGVTDTQYF.

The chain is built from TRBV5-1 and TRBJ2-7, with D possibly TRBD2 on 6 matching bases. The CDR3 has 15 amino acids. Germline loops: CDR1 SGHRS, CDR2 YFSETQ. With 4 bases removed from V and 0 bases from J, the gap between germline ends came to 14 bases. The CDR3 nucleotides are TGCGCCAGCAGCCTCGGGACTTCCTTCTCCTACGAGCAGTACTTC. Amino acid sequence: CASSLGTSFSYEQYF. The complete variable domain, with remaining parts taken from reference TRBV5-1 and TRBJ2-7, reads KAGVTQTPRYLIKTRGQQVTLSCSPISGHRSVSWYQQTPGQGLQFLFEYFSETQRNKGNFPGRFSGRQFSNSRSEMNVSTLELGDSALYLCASSLGTSFSYEQYFGPGTRLTVT.

The chain joins TRBV5-6 to TRBJ2-7; D is unresolved. Germline V gene data show CDR1 as SGHDT and CDR2 as YYEEEE. V gave up 1 base and J gave up 0 bases, with 8 bases separating them. The CDR3 runs 14 residues. This CDR3 reads CASSLLLSSYEQYF. In nucleotides, the CDR3 is TGTGCCAGCAGCTTGTTGCTCAGCTCCTACGAGCAGTACTTC.

Note on this clone: Additional DNA sequences in this sample encode the identical CDR3. The chain uses TRBV6-5 and TRBJ1-1; D perhaps matches TRBD1 (6 bases). V was trimmed by 2 bases and J by 2 bases, leaving 9 bases between them. In germline, CDR1 is MNHEY, CDR2 SVGAGI. This CDR3 spans 14 amino acids. DNA of the CDR3: TGTGCCAGCAGTTACGGGGGGCTAAACACTGAAGCTTTCTTT. Protein sequence: CASSYGGLNTEAFF.

This chain joins TRBV18 and TRBJ2-3; D is unclear. Trimming shortened V by 3 bases and J by 1 base, and 14 bases separated the two germline ends. The CDR3 covers 16 residues. Germline values: CDR1 KGHSH, CDR2 LQKENI. Here the CDR3 reads CASSPIVFSGTDTQYF. In DNA, the CDR3 is TGTGCCAGCTCACCTATCGTGTTTTCCGGCACAGATACGCAGTATTTT.

This chain connects TRBV19 to TRBJ2-1; TRBD2 aligns across 12 bases. V was pared by 5 bases and J by 7 bases, with 9 bases of the junction left unmatched. This CDR3 contains 16 residues. Germline V lookup: CDR1 LNHDA, CDR2 SQIVND (reference sequence). The CDR3 coding sequence is TGTGCCAGTAGTCCTCTCCGCCTAGCGGGGGGGAATGAGCAGTTCTTC. Protein: CASSPLRLAGGNEQFF.

J is TRBJ2-2 and V is TRBV7-9; possible D gene TRBD1, 5 bases. The V gene lost 5 bases and the J gene lost 5 bases, with 9 bases spanning the gap. Per germline, CDR1 SEHNR and CDR2 FQNEAQ (reference sequence). The CDR3 consists of 13 residues. The CDR3 loop reads CASSPRQTGELFF. CDR3 DNA sequence: TGTGCCAGCAGCCCCCGACAGACCGGGGAGCTGTTTTTT.

This rearrangement joins TRBV19 to TRBJ1-3, with D perhaps TRBD1 (5 bases). Germline CDR1 and CDR2: LNHDA and SQIVND (reference sequence). V was pared by 7 bases and J by 0 bases, with 13 bases between. This CDR3 spans 15 amino acids. The CDR3 DNA sequence: TGTGCCAGTACCCGCGACAGCCGCTCTGGAAACACCATATATTTT. Protein sequence: CASTRDSRSGNTIYF.

The rearrangement uses TRBV5-1 and TRBJ1-2, with D tentatively TRBD1 (5 bases). CDR1 and CDR2 (germline): SGHRS, YFSETQ. This CDR3 spans 14 amino acids. Trimming left V 0 bases short and J 8 bases short, with 14 bases between. The CDR3, as DNA: TGCGCCAGCAGCTTGGCCGGTGACAGCCTAGGCTACACCTTC. As protein: CASSLAGDSLGYTF.

The rearrangement links TRBV18 to TRBJ2-7; 7 positions agree with TRBD1. The V gene's germline CDR1 is KGHSH and CDR2 LQKENI. V trimming: 2 bases; J trimming: 3 bases; junction bases outside the gene matches: 4. The CDR3 is made up of 14 amino acids. Here the CDR3 DNA reads TGTGCCAGCTCACCATCCCGGGACAGCTACGAGCAGTACTTC. Its translation: CASSPSRDSYEQYF.

The chain combines TRBV6-6 with TRBJ1-1, with D maybe TRBD1 (6 bases). The length of the CDR3 is 13 residues. CDR1 is MNHNY and CDR2 is SVGAGI in the germline V gene (reference sequence). The V gene lost 6 bases and the J gene lost 1 base, with 9 bases spanning the gap. This CDR3 reads CASSEGQNTEAFF. As DNA, the CDR3 is TGTGCCAGCAGCGAGGGACAGAACACTGAAGCTTTCTTT.